This T cell receptor (beta chain) comes out of a study of blood T cell repertoires in COVID-19 (dated by TCRdb to 2020 to 2022). With regard to the full study: The collaborator samples originated in the United States, Italy and Spain and spanned the acute and convalescent phases of COVID-19. The prospective study material was composed of cDNA or gDNA derived from T cells, B-cell-depleted T cells, or PBMCs. Where available, HLA class I and class II types were taken from metadata supplied by the sample provider and were not determined by assay-based typing. A freely available public database, intended as a resource for researchers studying the immune response to SARS-CoV-2, is where the repertoires were released. Nearly every sample came with metadata listing a de-identified subject ID, COVID-19 status, age in years and sex. The dataset comprised deeply sampled blood TCRbeta repertoires from subjects exposed to, actively infected with, or recovered from COVID-19. The samples were drawn from two sources: the first 160 participants of the ongoing ImmuneRACE study, and fewer than 1,500 subjects contributed by 6 global collaborators. Points the paper makes about the study in general: The amount of clinical and demographic metadata varied by source and participant and was provided uncurated.

The CDR3 contains 14 residues, cysteine and phenylalanine counted. The DNA shown is the 42-base CDR3, in frame from base 1. CDR1 and CDR2, per the germline V gene (reference sequence), are SEHNR and FQNEAQ. Unmatched junction bases come to 6, with V trimmed by 7 bases and J by 8 bases. TCRbeta CDR3 regions were amplified from genomic DNA by means of the immunoSEQ Assay, a bias-controlled multiplex PCR. Per the authors' processing: The number of nucleated cells in each sample was estimated from the amplification of reference gene primers within the assay. To quantify the absolute abundance of each unique TCRbeta CDR3 rearrangement, sequence reads were collapsed and filtered. Productive Simpson clonality was computed per sample as the square root of Simpson's diversity index over productive rearrangements. The immuneACCESS repertoire file appears here via TCRdb, limited to in-frame rearrangements. These files lack a portion of the clones; in checked studies, under half of the deficit traces to unresolved V genes, and the cause of the others is not known. The V and J calls and clone size come from that table; D and trimming were worked out from the DNA. The sample data list about 120,000 clones, and 90% of these were observed just once. The ten largest clones capture under 4.5% of the sample.

A note on this clone: Its antigen is unknown. No base quality values were provided; no much bigger clone lies one nucleotide off.

One collaborating source in Seattle enrolled patients during active infection and followed them longitudinally through the course of disease. The collaborating institutions used their own protocols to collect whole blood in K2EDTA tubes. For TCRbeta analysis, collaborators shipped samples as frozen whole blood, isolated PBMCs, or DNA extracted from either of those sample types. The source of this sequence is a woman aged 60-70 years with COVID-19, enrolled during active disease. Sequenced: peripheral blood. The rearrangement combines TRBV7-9 with TRBJ1-4; TRBD1 agrees with 11 junctional bases. The CDR3 has the sequence CASTLDRGQEKLFF. The DNA sequence is as follows: TGTGCCAGCACCCTGGACAGGGGGCAGGAAAAACTGTTTTTT.